Sequencing of this TCR beta chain was carried out in a study of T cells in Graves' hyperthyroidism and ophthalmopathy. Study in general: Peripheral blood was taken when the disease was first diagnosed, before any treatment began.

General study points: Among thyroid clonotypes expanded above 0.001, most also appeared in blood. From stable hyperthyroidism, ophthalmopathy was set apart by a 13 V-J model.

CDR3 length equals 15 residues. From germline, CDR1 is PRHDT and CDR2 FYEKMQ (reference sequence). V lost 1 base and J lost 1, with 11 bases in between. RNA transcripts served as the template for amplifying TCR beta CDR3 regions. Carried out on the TCR CDR3, a first-round RT-PCR used the HTBI primer set. One entry per CDR3 protein, called by TCRdb with MiXCR from the multiplex PCR reads. The data hold 350,000 or so distinct CDR3 sequences, with about a sixth observed a single time. On the basis of clinical symptoms, serum thyroxine and TRAb, thyroid ultrasound and orbital computed tomography, diagnoses were made. The sample holds many counts of this clonotype. Its antigen is unidentified.

Sequenced sample: blood. This TCR was recovered from a woman aged 35 to 49 with Graves' ophthalmopathy. The rearrangement uses TRBV13 and TRBJ2-7; no firm D call. This chain's CDR3 is CASSLERAASYEQYF. In DNA, the CDR3 is TGTGCCAGCAGCTTAGAAAGGGCTGCTTCCTACGAGCAGTACTTC.